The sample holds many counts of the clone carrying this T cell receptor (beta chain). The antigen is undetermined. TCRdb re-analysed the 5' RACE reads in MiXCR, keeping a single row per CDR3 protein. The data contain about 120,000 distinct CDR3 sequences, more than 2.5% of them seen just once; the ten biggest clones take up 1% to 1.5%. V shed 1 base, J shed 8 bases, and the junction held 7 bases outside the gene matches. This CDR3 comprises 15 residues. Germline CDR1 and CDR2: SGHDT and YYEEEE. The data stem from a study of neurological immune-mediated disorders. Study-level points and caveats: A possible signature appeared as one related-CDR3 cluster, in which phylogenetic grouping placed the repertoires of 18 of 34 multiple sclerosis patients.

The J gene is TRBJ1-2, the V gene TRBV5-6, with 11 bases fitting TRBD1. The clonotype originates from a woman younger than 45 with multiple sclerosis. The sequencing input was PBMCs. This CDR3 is CASSLPSDRGQGYTF. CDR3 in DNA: TGTGCCAGCAGCTTGCCCTCGGACAGGGGGCAGGGCTACACCTTC.